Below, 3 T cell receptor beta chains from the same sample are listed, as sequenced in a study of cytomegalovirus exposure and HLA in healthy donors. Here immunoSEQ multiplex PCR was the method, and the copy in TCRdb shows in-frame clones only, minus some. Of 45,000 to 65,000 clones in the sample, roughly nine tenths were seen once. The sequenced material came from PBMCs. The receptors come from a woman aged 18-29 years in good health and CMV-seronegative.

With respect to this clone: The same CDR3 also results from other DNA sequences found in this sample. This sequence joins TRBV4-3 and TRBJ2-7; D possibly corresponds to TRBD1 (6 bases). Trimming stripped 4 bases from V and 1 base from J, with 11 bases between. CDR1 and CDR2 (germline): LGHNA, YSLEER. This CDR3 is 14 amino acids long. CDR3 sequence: CASSPGTHSYEQYF. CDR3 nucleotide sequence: TGCGCCAGCAGCCCCGGGACACATTCCTACGAGCAGTACTTC.

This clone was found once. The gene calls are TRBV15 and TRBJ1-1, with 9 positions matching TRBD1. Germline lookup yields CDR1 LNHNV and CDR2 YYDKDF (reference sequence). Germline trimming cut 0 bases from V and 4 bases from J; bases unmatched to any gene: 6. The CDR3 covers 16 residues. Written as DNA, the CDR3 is TGTGCCACCAGCAGAGATCCGGGACAGGGAGCCACTGAAGCTTTCTTT. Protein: CATSRDPGQGATEAFF. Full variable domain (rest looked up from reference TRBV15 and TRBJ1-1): DAMVIQNPRYQVTQFGKPVTLSCSQTLNHNVMYWYQQKSSQAPKLLFHYYDKDFNNEADTPDNFQSRRPNTSFCFLDIRSPGLGDTAMYLCATSRDPGQGATEAFFGQGTRLTVV.

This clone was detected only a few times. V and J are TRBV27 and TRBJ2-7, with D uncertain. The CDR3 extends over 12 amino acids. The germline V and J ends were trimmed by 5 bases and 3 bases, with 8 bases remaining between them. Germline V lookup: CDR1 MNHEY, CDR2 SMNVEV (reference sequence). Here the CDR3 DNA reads TGTGCCAGCAGTCACAGTCTCTACGAGCAGTACTTC. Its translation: CASSHSLYEQYF.